This T cell receptor beta chain was sequenced in a study of shared clonotypes between healthy human individuals. The naive CD8 subset, CD45RO-negative cells positively selected for CCR7, excluded terminally differentiated effector memory CD45RA+ cells. The method was immunoSEQ multiplex PCR; TCRdb's version includes in-frame clones alone and lacks a portion of them. The table lists about 2 million clones, about 95% of them singletons, with 0.9% to 1.4% in the top ten. With V trimmed by 2 bases and J by 2 bases, 1 base remained unmatched. CDR1 and CDR2 from the germline V gene are SGDLS and YYNGEE. The CDR3 is made up of 14 amino acids.

The V call is TRBV9, the J call TRBJ2-7, with 10 bases matching TRBD2. Sequencing input: naive CD8+ T cells sorted from blood. The receptor was isolated from a man between 18 and 29 years old in good health. The CDR3 here is CASSVTSGAYEQYF. CDR3 coding DNA: TGTGCCAGCAGCGTCACTAGCGGGGCCTACGAGCAGTACTTC.